These 26 T cell receptor beta chains were sequenced from one sample in a study of neurological immune-mediated disorders. As for time point: longitudinal time-point 3. TCRdb reprocessed the 5' RACE reads via MiXCR and lists one record per CDR3 protein. The sample records roughly 45,000 distinct CDR3 sequences, about 13% being singletons. The source material was PBMCs. These receptors came from a man younger than 40 in good health.

This clonotype was recorded at least ten times. The V call is TRBV3-1, the J call TRBJ2-1; D may be TRBD1 (6 bases). Germline-derived CDR1 and CDR2 are LGHDT and YNNKEL (reference sequence). The CDR3 contains 16 residues. V lost 3 bases, J lost 4 bases, and 16 bases lay in between. The CDR3 here is CASSHGLPGTYNEQFF. CDR3 bases: TGTGCCAGCAGCCATGGTTTGCCAGGGACATACAATGAGCAGTTCTTC.

This clonotype was recorded many times. The chain uses TRBV5-1 and TRBJ2-1; D is uncertain. Trimming removed 2 bases at V and 8 bases at J, with 5 bases between. Germline values: CDR1 SGHRS, CDR2 YFSETQ. This CDR3 spans 11 amino acids. The CDR3 coding sequence is TGCGCCAGCAGCTTTATTGATGAGCAGTTCTTC. Its protein is CASSFIDEQFF. Full variable domain (rest looked up from reference TRBV5-1 and TRBJ2-1): KAGVTQTPRYLIKTRGQQVTLSCSPISGHRSVSWYQQTPGQGLQFLFEYFSETQRNKGNFPGRFSGRQFSNSRSEMNVSTLELGDSALYLCASSFIDEQFFGPGTRLTVL.

This clonotype showed up just a few times. A read error may be the cause here, since a much bigger clone is one base away. This CDR3 fails to terminate in the conserved phenylalanine or tryptophan, so it likely reflects a read error. CDR3 sequence: CSASKTYTL. The CDR3 coding sequence is TGCAGTGCTAGCAAGACCTACACCCTC. The chain uses TRBV20-1 and TRBJ1-2; D not certain. Trimming cost V 3 bases and J 10 bases, with 6 bases left between them. Germline V gene lookup returns CDR1 DFQATT and CDR2 SNEGSKA (reference sequence). This CDR3 is built from 9 residues.

This clonotype appeared many times. The chain couples TRBV27 to TRBJ2-1; 11 bases agree with TRBD1. Germline V lookup: CDR1 MNHEY, CDR2 SMNVEV (reference sequence). This CDR3 is 15 amino acids long. V was pared by 4 bases and J by 9 bases, with 8 bases of the junction left unmatched. CDR3 residues: CASSSGTGTGGEQFF. The CDR3 DNA is TGTGCCAGCAGTTCCGGCACCGGGACAGGGGGTGAGCAGTTCTTC.

This clonotype was seen repeatedly, ten times or more. This chain joins TRBV12-3 or TRBV12-4 and TRBJ1-2, with D uncertain. The length of the CDR3 is 13 residues. The V and J ends lost 4 bases and 8 bases respectively, with 14 bases between them. The chain's CDR3 is CASSWAVDGGYTF. The CDR3 nucleotides are TGTGCCAGCAGTTGGGCTGTCGATGGGGGCTACACCTTC.

This clonotype was seen repeatedly, ten times or more. The chain recombines TRBV5-1 with TRBJ2-5; TRBD1 or TRBD2 may be the D gene (5 bases each). The CDR3 consists of 14 residues. Trimming pared 4 bases from V and 1 base from J, leaving 11 bases between. Germline V gene lookup returns CDR1 SGHRS and CDR2 YFSETQ. CDR3 bases: TGCGCCAGCAGCGGATCGGGGCCCCAAGAGACCCAGTACTTC. Translated, it gives CASSGSGPQETQYF. Drawing the rest from reference TRBV5-1 and TRBJ2-5, the complete variable domain is KAGVTQTPRYLIKTRGQQVTLSCSPISGHRSVSWYQQTPGQGLQFLFEYFSETQRNKGNFPGRFSGRQFSNSRSEMNVSTLELGDSALYLCASSGSGPQETQYFGPGTRLLVL.

The chain carries TRBV18 and TRBJ2-7; 12 nucleotides align to TRBD2. Germline loops: CDR1 KGHSH, CDR2 LQKENI. This CDR3 contains 16 residues. With V trimmed by 5 bases and J by 4 bases, 9 bases remained unmatched. The chain's CDR3 is CASSEPSGRAGYEQYF. CDR3 sequence (DNA): TGTGCCAGCTCAGAGCCTAGCGGGAGGGCCGGGTACGAGCAGTACTTC.

V is TRBV20-1 and J is TRBJ2-5; the D is unclear. The CDR3 runs 12 residues. The germline V gene encodes CDR1 DFQATT and CDR2 SNEGSKA (reference sequence). V lost 6 bases to trimming and J lost 4 bases, with 12 bases between them. This CDR3 is CSARIVRETQYF. CDR3 DNA sequence: TGCAGTGCCAGGATCGTTCGAGAGACCCAGTACTTC.

This clonotype was counted at least ten times. The CDR3, as DNA: TGCGCCAGCAGAAAAGCTGGGATGCAAGAGACCCAGTACTTC. Protein: CASRKAGMQETQYF. This rearrangement joins TRBV5-1 to TRBJ2-5; D unclear. Germline CDR1 is SGHRS and CDR2 is YFSETQ. Trimming left V 5 bases short and J 2 bases short, with 13 bases between. The CDR3 consists of 14 residues.

This clonotype was observed many times. The chain is built from TRBV5-1 and TRBJ2-7; 11 bases match TRBD2. Germline V gene sequence: CDR1 SGHRS, CDR2 YFSETQ. V trimming: 0 bases; J trimming: 4 bases; junction bases outside the gene matches: 0. CDR3 length equals 14 residues. CDR3 region: CASSLGTSGYEQYF. The CDR3 DNA sequence: TGCGCCAGCAGCTTGGGGACTAGCGGGTACGAGCAGTACTTC.

This clonotype was found many times. The genes are TRBV29-1 and TRBJ1-4; 8 nucleotides align to TRBD1. The CDR3 is 13 residues long. The junction had 7 bases not matched to a gene; V was cut back by 5 bases and J by 8 bases. Germline V lookup: CDR1 SQVTM, CDR2 ANQGSEA. Here the CDR3 DNA reads TGCAGCGTTTCGGACAGGGATAAGGAAAAACTGTTTTTT. Translation gives CSVSDRDKEKLFF. Using reference TRBV29-1 and TRBJ1-4 for the parts outside the CDR3, the full variable domain is SAVISQKPSRDICQRGTSLTIQCQVDSQVTMMFWYRQQPGQSLTLIATANQGSEATYESGFVIDKFPISRPNLTFSTLTVSNMSPEDSSIYLCSVSDRDKEKLFFGSGTQLSVL.

This clonotype is termed medium-sized (0.01 to 0.1%). The rearrangement joins TRBV5-1 to TRBJ2-4; no clear D. The ends were cut back, 0 bases at V and 2 bases at J, with 12 bases in the middle. Germline assignment: CDR1 SGHRS and CDR2 YFSETQ. This CDR3 comprises 16 residues. The CDR3 region has the DNA TGCGCCAGCAGCTTGGGACCGGTGGGGACCAAAAACATTCAGTACTTC. Its translation: CASSLGPVGTKNIQYF.

This clonotype was seen a single time. The chain couples TRBV28 to TRBJ2-7; TRBD2 matches at 14 bases. The CDR3 length is 16 residues. Germline CDR1 reads MDHEN; CDR2 reads SYDVKM. V gave up 5 bases and J gave up 3 bases; unmatched junction bases: 6. DNA for the CDR3: TGTGCCAGCAGTCCCGGGACTAGCGGGAGTCTCTACGAGCAGTACTTC. Residues: CASSPGTSGSLYEQYF.

This clonotype was picked up many times. The chain is built from TRBV5-1 and TRBJ2-3; TRBD2 aligns across 14 bases. V lost 0 bases, J lost 7 bases, and 4 bases stayed unmatched. CDR1 SGHRS and CDR2 YFSETQ come from the germline V gene. This CDR3 region has 16 residues. CDR3 nucleotide sequence: TGCGCCAGCAGCTTGGCCGGGACTAGCGGGAGTTATACGCAGTATTTT. Its protein product is CASSLAGTSGSYTQYF.

Many counts were recorded for this clonotype. The chain carries TRBV28 and TRBJ2-5; the match to TRBD1 covers 8 bases. This CDR3 is built from 14 residues. CDR1 and CDR2 from the germline V gene are MDHEN and SYDVKM. With V trimmed by 3 bases and J by 5 bases, 5 bases remained unmatched. CDR3 nucleotides: TGTGCCAGCAGTTTCGCCAGGGGGCTCGAGACCCAGTACTTC. Its protein product is CASSFARGLETQYF.

This clonotype was counted ten times or more. The CDR3 protein is CASSPMSGSYEQYF. CDR3 DNA sequence: TGTGCCAGCTCACCAATGAGCGGTAGCTACGAGCAGTACTTC. This rearrangement joins TRBV18 to TRBJ2-7, with D perhaps matching TRBD2 (5 bases). The ends were cut back, 2 bases at V and 3 bases at J, with 11 bases in the middle. CDR1 and CDR2 (germline): KGHSH, LQKENI. The CDR3 extends over 14 amino acids. Based on the CDR3 plus reference TRBV18 and TRBJ2-7, the full variable domain is NAGVMQNPRHLVRRRGQEARLRCSPMKGHSHVYWYRQLPEEGLKFMVYLQKENIIDESGMPKERFSAEFPKEGPSILRIQQVVRGDSAAYFCASSPMSGSYEQYFGPGTRLTVT.

This clonotype was detected ten times or more. The chain carries TRBV6-1 and TRBJ2-7, with unresolved D. Germline lookup yields CDR1 MNHNS and CDR2 SASEGT. The CDR3 has 15 amino acids. The V end was cut by 1 base, the J end by 5 bases, with 15 bases between. This CDR3 is CASSEGFLTPDEQYF. The CDR3 DNA reads TGTGCCAGCAGTGAAGGTTTCCTTACTCCCGACGAGCAGTACTTC.

This clonotype was recorded at least ten times. This sequence joins TRBV7-2 and TRBJ1-1; D gene ambiguous. The CDR3 runs to 13 residues. The germline gives CDR1 SGHTA, CDR2 FQGNSA. Deletions cut 1 base from V and 8 bases from J, with 11 bases between. The CDR3 DNA follows: TGTGCCAGCAGCTTAGGGGCATTATCCGAAGCTTTCTTT. Amino acid sequence: CASSLGALSEAFF.

This clonotype was observed at least ten times. This chain links TRBV20-1 with TRBJ2-6; the match to TRBD1 covers 9 bases. Germline lookup yields CDR1 DFQATT and CDR2 SNEGSKA (reference sequence). Trimming at V came to 6 bases and at J to 2 bases, leaving 11 bases not matched to a gene. The CDR3 spans 17 residues. The CDR3 protein is CSAGPGQGVTGANVLTF. CDR3 coding DNA: TGCAGTGCCGGCCCGGGACAGGGTGTCACTGGGGCCAACGTCCTGACTTTC.

This clonotype was recorded at least ten times. The chain links TRBV5-1 to TRBJ2-1; weak D call: TRBD1 (6 bases). CDR1 and CDR2 (germline): SGHRS, YFSETQ. This CDR3 region has 13 residues. Trimming took 4 bases from V and 4 from J, leaving 9 bases between them. The CDR3 region is CASSPQGYNEQFF. CDR3 coding DNA: TGCGCCAGCAGCCCCCAGGGGTACAATGAGCAGTTCTTC. The full variable domain, in which reference TRBV5-1 and TRBJ2-1 provide the parts outside the CDR3, is KAGVTQTPRYLIKTRGQQVTLSCSPISGHRSVSWYQQTPGQGLQFLFEYFSETQRNKGNFPGRFSGRQFSNSRSEMNVSTLELGDSALYLCASSPQGYNEQFFGPGTRLTVL.

This clonotype came up many times. The chain recombines TRBV18 with TRBJ2-6; 10 positions match TRBD1. There are 18 residues in the CDR3. Germline assignment: CDR1 KGHSH and CDR2 LQKENI. Germline trimming cut 0 bases from V and 2 bases from J; bases unmatched to any gene: 4. The CDR3 DNA sequence: TGTGCCAGCTCACCACCGTTTGGACAGGGGGCTGGGGCCAACGTCCTGACTTTC. Protein: CASSPPFGQGAGANVLTF.

This clonotype appeared a few times. The gene calls are TRBV11-2 and TRBJ1-1; possible D gene TRBD1, 6 bases. V gave up 1 base and J gave up 1 base, with 13 bases separating them. Germline V lookup: CDR1 SGHAT, CDR2 FQNNGV. The CDR3 spans 16 residues. Here the CDR3 DNA reads TGTGCCAGCAGCTTAGCAGGGGTTTATGCGAACACTGAAGCTTTCTTT. Its protein is CASSLAGVYANTEAFF.

This clonotype was seen repeatedly, ten times or more. The rearrangement uses TRBV29-1 and TRBJ2-3; 14 positions agree with TRBD2. This CDR3 is built from 16 residues. The germline CDR1 and CDR2 sequences are SQVTM and ANQGSEA. With V trimmed by 7 bases and J by 1 base, 7 bases remained unmatched. The CDR3 bases are TGCAGCGCCTTGGGACTAGCGGGAGCTGGCACAGATACGCAGTATTTT. Translated, it gives CSALGLAGAGTDTQYF.

This clonotype was seen repeatedly, ten times or more. Here the CDR3 reads CASSSTDRALNGYTF. The CDR3, as DNA: TGTGCCAGCAGCTCAACCGACAGGGCTTTGAATGGCTACACCTTC. This chain joins TRBV11-2 and TRBJ1-2; 7 nucleotides agree with TRBD1. The length of the CDR3 is 15 residues. Trimming removed 4 bases from V and 6 bases from J; junction bases left unmatched: 11. Germline V gene data show CDR1 as SGHAT and CDR2 as FQNNGV. Looking up the rest from reference TRBV11-2 and TRBJ1-2 gives the full variable domain: EAGVAQSPRYKIIEKRQSVAFWCNPISGHATLYWYQQILGQGPKLLIQFQNNGVVDDSQLPKDRFSAERLKGVDSTLKIQPAKLEDSAVYLCASSSTDRALNGYTFGSGTRLTVV.

This clonotype was counted at least ten times. The V and J genes are TRBV7-2 and TRBJ2-7; TRBD2 might be the D (6 bases). Germline V gives CDR1 SGHTA, CDR2 FQGNSA. CDR3 length: 14 residues. Trimming removed 5 bases at V and 3 bases at J, with 14 bases between. This chain's CDR3 is CASSPGGSGYEQYF. The CDR3 DNA sequence: TGTGCCAGCAGCCCGGGTGGTAGCGGCTACGAGCAGTACTTC.

This clonotype was detected ten times or more. The chain combines TRBV28 with TRBJ2-3; D is unresolved. The CDR3 is 10 amino acids. Trimming stripped 10 bases from V and 2 bases from J, with 4 bases between. Per germline, CDR1 MDHEN and CDR2 SYDVKM. CDR3 residues: CATATDTQYF. The CDR3 DNA is TGTGCCACCGCCACAGATACGCAGTATTTT.